Below are 24 T cell receptor beta chains sequenced from a single sample in a study of OX40 agonist ivuxolimab in advanced cancers. This table comes from immunoSEQ multiplex PCR, and its TCRdb copy is limited to in-frame clones, with some not included. In the table there are 90,000 to 100,000 clones, approximately 91% of which are singletons. The sample was CD4+ or CD8+ T cells sorted from blood, taken in a trial of the OX40 agonist ivuxolimab. Receptor source: an adult with an advanced solid tumor such as melanoma, head and neck, liver or kidney cancer.

This clone has only one observation. The chain joins TRBV6-1 to TRBJ2-7, with a possible D match to TRBD1 (6 bases). The germline gives CDR1 MNHNS, CDR2 SASEGT. V was cut by 3 bases and J by 1 base, with 13 bases left in between. This CDR3 is built from 15 residues. Written as DNA, the CDR3 is TGTGCCAGCAGTGATGTAGGGACACCTTCCTACGAGCAGTACTTC. It codes for CASSDVGTPSYEQYF.

The V call is TRBV18, the J call TRBJ2-2; no reliable D call. The V gene lost 3 bases and the J gene lost 4 bases, with 15 bases spanning the gap. Germline CDR1 and CDR2: KGHSH and LQKENI. The CDR3 extends over 16 amino acids. The CDR3 spells CASSPNLGRPTGELFF. CDR3 DNA: TGTGCCAGCTCACCTAATCTGGGTCGTCCCACCGGGGAGCTGTTTTTT. Drawing the rest from reference TRBV18 and TRBJ2-2, the complete variable domain is NAGVMQNPRHLVRRRGQEARLRCSPMKGHSHVYWYRQLPEEGLKFMVYLQKENIIDESGMPKERFSAEFPKEGPSILRIQQVVRGDSAAYFCASSPNLGRPTGELFFGEGSRLTVL.

This clone was seen just once. The genes are TRBV28 and TRBJ2-1; 9 positions agree with TRBD2. Germline CDR1 is MDHEN and CDR2 is SYDVKM. The CDR3 runs to 14 residues. Germline trimming cut 6 bases from V and 5 bases from J; bases unmatched to any gene: 5. CDR3 nucleotide sequence: TGTGCCAGCAGGAGGCTAGCGGGAAACAATGAGCAGTTCTTC. Residues: CASRRLAGNNEQFF.

The chain employs TRBV28 and TRBJ1-2; perhaps TRBD1 as D (5 bases). Trimming shortened V by 5 bases and J by 8 bases, and 12 bases separated the two germline ends. CDR1 and CDR2 from the germline V gene are MDHEN and SYDVKM. This CDR3 is built from 12 residues. The CDR3 DNA sequence: TGTGCCAGCAGTATAGACAGAGGAGGCTACACCTTC. This translates into CASSIDRGGYTF.

This clone was seen a single time. One end of the junction is discordant with germline, which a read error may explain. The genes are TRBV18 and TRBJ1-5; D is unclear. Germline CDR1 KGHSH, CDR2 LQKENI. The CDR3 has 14 residues. This chain's CDR3 is CASSPQGSNQPQHF. The CDR3 DNA follows: TGTGCCAGCTCCCCACAAGGGAGCAATCAGCCCCAGCATTTT.

The V and J genes are TRBV5-5 and TRBJ1-2; D unresolved. Trimming shortened V by 0 bases and J by 4 bases, and 7 bases separated the two germline ends. The CDR3 runs to 13 residues. In germline, CDR1 is SGHKS, CDR2 YYEKEE (reference sequence). CDR3 coding DNA: TGTGCCAGCAGCTTGGAACAGACCTATGGCTACACCTTC. Translating gives CASSLEQTYGYTF.

This clone has only a few counts. This chain uses TRBV2 with TRBJ1-1; 7 bases are shared with TRBD1. The CDR3 loop spans 14 amino acids. The germline V gene has CDR1 SNHLY and CDR2 FYNNEI. V dropped 2 bases and J dropped 5; count of bases not matched to a gene: 5. The CDR3 nucleotides read TGTGCCAGCAGTGAATCTGGACAGGCGACTGAAGCTTTCTTT. As protein: CASSESGQATEAFF.

The rearrangement links TRBV10-3 to TRBJ1-3; tentatively, D is TRBD1 (6 bases). This CDR3 spans 15 amino acids. Trimming pared 8 bases from V and 0 bases from J, leaving 14 bases between. Germline CDR1 is ENHRY and CDR2 is SYGVKD. CDR3 sequence reads: CAIRSGDSSGNTIYF. CDR3 in DNA: TGTGCCATCCGATCAGGGGATTCCTCTGGAAACACCATATATTTT.

This clone was counted once. The rearrangement uses TRBV7-8 and TRBJ2-6; 11 nucleotides match TRBD1. V was pared by 2 bases and J by 1 base, with 4 bases of the junction left unmatched. This CDR3 has 18 amino acids. Per the germline V gene, CDR1 is SGHVS and CDR2 is FQNEAQ. DNA of the CDR3: TGTGCCAGCAGCTTACGGGACAGGGGGGTGTCTGGGGCCAACGTCCTGACTTTC. Amino acid sequence: CASSLRDRGVSGANVLTF.

The V call is TRBV27, the J call TRBJ2-1; TRBD2 might be the D (7 bases). The CDR3 spans 12 residues. Trimming pared 3 bases from V and 9 bases from J, leaving 9 bases between. The V gene's germline CDR1 is MNHEY and CDR2 SMNVEV (reference sequence). CDR3 DNA sequence: TGTGCCAGCAGTTTTAGGGGGGGTGAGCAGTTCTTC. Its translation is CASSFRGGEQFF.

J is TRBJ2-3 and V is TRBV19, with a possible D match to TRBD1 (6 bases). Deletions cut 5 bases from V and 1 base from J, with 13 bases between. The CDR3 spans 15 residues. Germline loops: CDR1 LNHDA, CDR2 SQIVND (reference sequence). CDR3 coding DNA: TGTGCCAGTAGTTCTGGGGGCTCACGCACAGATACGCAGTATTTT. The encoded protein is CASSSGGSRTDTQYF. Full variable domain (remainder filled in from reference TRBV19 and TRBJ2-3): DGGITQSPKYLFRKEGQNVTLSCEQNLNHDAMYWYRQDPGQGLRLIYYSQIVNDFQKGDIAEGYSVSREKKESFPLTVTSAQKNPTAFYLCASSSGGSRTDTQYFGPGTRLTVL.

V gene TRBV5-6 combines with J gene TRBJ1-2; TRBD1 matches 8 bases. Trimming at V came to 5 bases and at J to 7 bases, leaving 10 bases not matched to a gene. The CDR3 extends over 14 amino acids. Germline CDR1 and CDR2: SGHDT and YYEEEE. The CDR3 here is CASRVGAGGSGYTF. The CDR3 DNA reads as TGTGCCAGCAGGGTCGGGGCAGGGGGCTCTGGCTACACCTTC.

This rearrangement joins TRBV4-2 to TRBJ1-2, with D hard to call. V dropped 0 bases and J dropped 9 bases, with 17 bases sitting between them. Germline V gene lookup returns CDR1 LGHNA and CDR2 YNFKEQ. The CDR3 totals 15 residues. CDR3: CASSQDLTLRIRYTF. The CDR3 nucleotides read TGTGCCAGCAGCCAAGATTTGACCCTTCGGATCCGCTACACCTTC.

The rearrangement links TRBV5-1 to TRBJ2-7, with TRBD1 identical over 7 bases. The CDR3 loop spans 14 amino acids. Germline values: CDR1 SGHRS, CDR2 YFSETQ. V trimming: 2 bases; J trimming: 1 base; junction bases outside the gene matches: 3. The CDR3 here is CASSFNRGSYEQYF. DNA of the CDR3: TGCGCCAGCAGCTTTAACAGGGGTTCCTACGAGCAGTACTTC.

Only one count was recorded for this clone. The V gene is TRBV30, the J gene TRBJ1-5; D is perhaps TRBD1 (6 bases). V was pared by 2 bases and J by 6 bases, with 14 bases between. Germline V gene data show CDR1 as GTSNPN and CDR2 as SVGIG (reference sequence). The CDR3 is 14 amino acids. CDR3: CAWSKAGAGQPQHF. The CDR3 DNA follows: TGTGCCTGGAGTAAGGCAGGGGCGGGTCAGCCCCAGCATTTT. Looking up the rest from reference TRBV30 and TRBJ1-5 gives the full variable domain: SQTIHQWPATLVQPVGSPLSLECTVEGTSNPNLYWYRQAAGRGLQLLFYSVGIGQISSEVPQNLSASRPQDRQFILSSKKLLLSDSGFYLCAWSKAGAGQPQHFGDGTRLSIL.

The rearrangement uses TRBV27 and TRBJ2-5; the D is unclear. Trimming shortened V by 6 bases and J by 3 bases, and 5 bases separated the two germline ends. Germline V gives CDR1 MNHEY, CDR2 SMNVEV (reference sequence). This CDR3 is 11 amino acids long. CDR3: CASRTEETQYF. CDR3 nucleotide sequence: TGTGCCAGCAGAACCGAAGAGACCCAGTACTTC.

The rearrangement joins TRBV7-9 to TRBJ2-3, with 13 bases lining up with TRBD2. The V and J ends lost 5 bases and 4 bases, in that order; junction bases with no gene match: 12. The CDR3 runs 18 residues. Per the germline V gene, CDR1 is SEHNR and CDR2 is FQNEAQ (reference sequence). CDR3 amino acids: CASSPTSGRASGADTQYF. The CDR3 DNA is TGTGCCAGCAGCCCAACTAGCGGGAGGGCCAGCGGGGCAGATACGCAGTATTTT.

This clone has only one observation. The chain links TRBV4-3 to TRBJ2-6; D perhaps matches TRBD2 (6 bases). Germline CDR1 reads LGHNA; CDR2 reads YSLEER. The CDR3 has 17 residues. V was trimmed by 0 bases and J by 3 bases, leaving 12 bases between them. The CDR3 DNA is TGCGCCAGCAGCCAAGACCCTGGACTATTTGGGGCCAACGTCCTGACTTTC. This codes for CASSQDPGLFGANVLTF.

The chain carries TRBV19 and TRBJ1-1, with 8 nucleotides matching TRBD1. CDR1 is LNHDA, CDR2 SQIVND, per germline (reference sequence). This CDR3 has 13 residues. Trimming removed 8 bases from V and 5 bases from J; junction bases left unmatched: 7. The DNA of the CDR3 is TGTGCCAGTTCCCGGACAGGGTCGACTGAAGCTTTCTTT. Translation gives CASSRTGSTEAFF.

The table lists this clone with a count of one. This sequence joins TRBV19 and TRBJ2-5; D gene uncertain. The germline gives CDR1 LNHDA, CDR2 SQIVND (reference sequence). Trimming pared 5 bases from V and 1 base from J, leaving 8 bases between. The CDR3 totals 13 residues. In nucleotides, the CDR3 is TGTGCCAGTAGTGTGGGCAGCCAAGAGACCCAGTACTTC. Translating it yields CASSVGSQETQYF.

The chain links TRBV6-5 to TRBJ1-5, with no clear D. V was shortened by 6 bases and J by 0 bases, with 6 bases between the two germline ends. Germline V gives CDR1 MNHEY, CDR2 SVGAGI. The CDR3 runs to 13 residues. The DNA for the CDR3 is TGTGCCAGCAGCCGGGATAGCAATCAGCCCCAGCATTTT. It is translated as CASSRDSNQPQHF.

The V and J genes are TRBV6-1 and TRBJ2-6; D remains unclear. The germline V gene encodes CDR1 MNHNS and CDR2 SASEGT. Trimming pared 0 bases from V and 3 bases from J, leaving 6 bases between. This CDR3 has 15 amino acids. For the CDR3, the DNA is TGTGCCAGCAGTGAAGCCACTGGTGGGGCCAACGTCCTGACTTTC. Translating it yields CASSEATGGANVLTF.

This clone has just a few counts. V usage is TRBV14 and J usage is TRBJ1-1; no reliable D call. The V gene's germline CDR1 is SGHDN and CDR2 FVKESK. The CDR3 is 11 residues long. V lost 1 base and J 6 bases, leaving 3 bases between the germline ends. The CDR3 reads CASSQGPEAFF. The CDR3 nucleotides read TGTGCCAGCAGCCAAGGACCTGAAGCTTTCTTT.

CDR3 sequence: CASSLGGQAVEAFF. The CDR3 DNA sequence: TGTGCCAGCAGCTTAGGGGGGCAGGCGGTTGAAGCTTTCTTT. V is TRBV7-2 and J is TRBJ1-1, with D perhaps matching TRBD1 (6 bases). Trimming shortened V by 1 base and J by 7 bases, and 13 bases separated the two germline ends. This CDR3 is 14 amino acids long. Germline CDR1 is SGHTA and CDR2 is FQGNSA.